This paragraph covers one T cell receptor (beta chain) sequence. Its matching antigen is unknown. Stated time point: pre-sensitization, week 0. Treatment: therapeutic diphenylcyclopropenone sensitization with weekly scalp DPC. CDR1 and CDR2 (germline): SGHNT, YENEEA. The CDR3 contains 13 residues. Unmatched junction bases numbered 5, after V lost 0 bases and J lost 9 bases. Unique molecular identifiers were linked by the library to individual cDNA molecules. Authors' processing steps: Sample-level TCR yields exhibited a median of roughly 96,000, with a range of roughly 20,000 to 700,000. A single record per CDR3 protein comes from TCRdb applying MiXCR to the RACE reads. The V and J calls were determined by TCRdb, not by the authors. The profile shows approximately 50,000 distinct CDR3 sequences, roughly 10% of them singletons. The data originate from a study of human T cells and chemical hapten exposure. Study-wide results and limits: Compared to controls, expanded TCRs made significantly more large clusters of similar CDR3s.

The receptor's source is a woman aged 35 to 49 with alopecia areata. Some clones in this sample may be carry-over from other donors' samples. The rearrangement uses TRBV11-3 and TRBJ2-7; 7 bases line up with TRBD1. The sequenced sample was whole blood, obtained in connection with sensitization to the hapten diphenylcyclopropenone (DPC). The CDR3 DNA reads TGTGCCAGCAGCTTAGATGCAAGGGGGCTGCAGTACTTC. Translating it yields CASSLDARGLQYF.